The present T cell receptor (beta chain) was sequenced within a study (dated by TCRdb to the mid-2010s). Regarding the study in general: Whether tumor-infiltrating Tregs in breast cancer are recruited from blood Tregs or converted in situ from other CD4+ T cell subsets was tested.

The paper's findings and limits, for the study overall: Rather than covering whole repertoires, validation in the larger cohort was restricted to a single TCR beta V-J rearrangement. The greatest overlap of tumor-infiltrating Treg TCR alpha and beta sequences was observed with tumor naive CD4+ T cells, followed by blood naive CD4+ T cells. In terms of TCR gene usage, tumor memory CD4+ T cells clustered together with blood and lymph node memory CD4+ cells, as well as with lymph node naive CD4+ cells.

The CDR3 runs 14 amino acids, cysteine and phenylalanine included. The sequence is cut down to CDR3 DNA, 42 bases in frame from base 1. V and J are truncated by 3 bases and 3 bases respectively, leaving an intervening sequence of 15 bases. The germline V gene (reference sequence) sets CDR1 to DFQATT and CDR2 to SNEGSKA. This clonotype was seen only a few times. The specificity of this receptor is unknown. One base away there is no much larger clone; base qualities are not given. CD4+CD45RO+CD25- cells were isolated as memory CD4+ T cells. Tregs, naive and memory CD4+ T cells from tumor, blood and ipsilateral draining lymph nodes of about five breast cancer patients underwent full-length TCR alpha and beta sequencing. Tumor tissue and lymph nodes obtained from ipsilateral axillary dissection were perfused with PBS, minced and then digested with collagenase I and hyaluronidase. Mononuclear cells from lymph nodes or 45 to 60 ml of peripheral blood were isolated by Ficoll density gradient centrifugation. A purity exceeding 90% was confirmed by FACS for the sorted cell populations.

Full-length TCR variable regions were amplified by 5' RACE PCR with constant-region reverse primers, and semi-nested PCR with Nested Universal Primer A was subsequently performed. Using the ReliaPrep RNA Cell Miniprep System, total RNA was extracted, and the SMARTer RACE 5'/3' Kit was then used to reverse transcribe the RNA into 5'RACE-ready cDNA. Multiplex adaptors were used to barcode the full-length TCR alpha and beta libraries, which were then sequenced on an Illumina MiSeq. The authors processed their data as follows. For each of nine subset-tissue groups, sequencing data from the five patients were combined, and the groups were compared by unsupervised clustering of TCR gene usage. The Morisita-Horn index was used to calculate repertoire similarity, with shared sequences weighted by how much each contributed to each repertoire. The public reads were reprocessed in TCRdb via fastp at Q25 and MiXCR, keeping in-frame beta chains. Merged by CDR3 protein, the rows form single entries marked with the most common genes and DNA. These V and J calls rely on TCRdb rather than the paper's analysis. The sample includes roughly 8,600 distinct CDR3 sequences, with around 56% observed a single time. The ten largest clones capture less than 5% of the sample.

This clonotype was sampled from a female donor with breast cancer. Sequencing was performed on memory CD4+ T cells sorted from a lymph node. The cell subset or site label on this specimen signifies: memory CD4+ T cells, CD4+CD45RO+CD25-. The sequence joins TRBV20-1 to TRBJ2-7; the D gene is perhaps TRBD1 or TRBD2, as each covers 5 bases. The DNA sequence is TGCAGTGCTAGCGAAGACAGCGCGGGCTACGAGCAGTACTTC. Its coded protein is CSASEDSAGYEQYF.